A selection of T cell receptor beta chains follows, all from one sample in a study of shared clonotypes between healthy human individuals. Some clones are missing from TCRdb's copy, which holds only in-frame ones; the method was immunoSEQ multiplex PCR. The repertoire holds over 750,000 clones, about 96% seen once, with around 0.25% in the top ten. What was sequenced was naive CD8+ T cells sorted from blood. The receptors were gathered from a man aged 30-40 years in good health. Each CDR3 is given without its conserved first and last residue.

j_gene	v_gene	CDR3aa
TRBJ1-1	TRBV7-8	ASSRGTVEAF
TRBJ1-4	TRBV29-1	SGFSGEKLF
TRBJ2-1	TRBV10-3	AISETSGTHNEQF
TRBJ1-1	TRBV4-3	ASSRSDTEAF
TRBJ2-1	TRBV7-6	ASSSATSETYNEQF
TRBJ2-7	TRBV7-8	ANVALKGGLAGDYEQY
TRBJ2-2	TRBV7-9	ASSPKETGELF
TRBJ2-2	TRBV7-5	ASSALTGTHGMDTGELF
TRBJ2-7	TRBV27	ASRASGPSSSYEQY
TRBJ2-1	TRBV6-5	ASSKGQTSYNEQF
TRBJ2-5	TRBV29-1	SVERGLDGTQY
TRBJ1-4	TRBV6-5	ASSSPRALEKLF
TRBJ2-3	TRBV19	ASSIVEADTQY
TRBJ1-3	TRBV13	ASSLATGNGNTIY
TRBJ2-7	TRBV2	ASSGQGYYEQY
TRBJ1-1	TRBV7-6	ASSLDRQGTEAF
TRBJ2-5	TRBV10-3	AISEGQLETQY
TRBJ1-2	TRBV20-1	SSPPYT
TRBJ1-1	TRBV10-3	AISGGVVVNTEAF
TRBJ2-1	TRBV18	ASSTGRERMDEQF
TRBJ2-7	TRBV5-5	ASRLFQGTSSYEQY
TRBJ2-1	TRBV5-1	ASSFRSWDEQF
TRBJ2-7	TRBV5-6	ASSLVYEQY
TRBJ2-2	TRBV7-9	ASSLADVLAAGELF
TRBJ2-1	TRBV7-9	ASSLVQGSANEQF
TRBJ2-7	TRBV14	ASSQAGGTASIEQY
TRBJ2-7	TRBV11-2	ASSLSGAGGPKEQY
TRBJ2-1	TRBV5-1	ASSRQGYNEQF